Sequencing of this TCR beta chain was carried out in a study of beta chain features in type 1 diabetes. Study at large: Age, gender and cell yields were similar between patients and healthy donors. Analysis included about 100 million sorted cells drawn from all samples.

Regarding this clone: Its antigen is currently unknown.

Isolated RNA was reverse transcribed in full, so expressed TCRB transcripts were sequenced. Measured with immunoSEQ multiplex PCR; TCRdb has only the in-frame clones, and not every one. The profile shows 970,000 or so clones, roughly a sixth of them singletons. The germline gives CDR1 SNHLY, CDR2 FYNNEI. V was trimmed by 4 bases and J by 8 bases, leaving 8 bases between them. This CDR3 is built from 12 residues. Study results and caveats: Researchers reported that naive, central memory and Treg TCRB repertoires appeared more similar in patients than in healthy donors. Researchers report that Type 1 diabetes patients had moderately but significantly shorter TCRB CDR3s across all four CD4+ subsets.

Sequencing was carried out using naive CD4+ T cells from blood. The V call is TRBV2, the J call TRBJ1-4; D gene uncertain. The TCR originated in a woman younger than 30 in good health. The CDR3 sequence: CASSVGWEKLFF. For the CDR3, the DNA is TGTGCCAGCAGTGTTGGTTGGGAAAAACTGTTTTTT.